This entry concerns a single TCR beta chain. Its antigen is as yet unknown. The record originates from a study of T-cell memory formation after mild COVID-19. As for the study in general: There were largely donor-specific TCR clusters. Points from the study as a whole: Nothing showed for sure that second-wave clones peaking on day 37 were SARS-CoV-2 specific. CD4+ contracting clones were mainly CM and EM; CD8+ ones, EMRA. From day 15 to 85, contracting clones were balanced between CD4 and CD8, whereas later expanders leaned toward CD4+.

TCRdb reprocessed the 5' RACE reads via MiXCR and lists one record per CDR3 protein. The table lists roughly 510,000 distinct CDR3 sequences, roughly a sixth of them singletons, with about 8.1% in the top ten. The germline V and J ends were trimmed by 4 bases and 0 bases, with 9 bases remaining between them. This CDR3 has 15 amino acids. Germline assignment: CDR1 LNHNV and CDR2 YYDKDF (reference sequence). This receptor was obtained from an adult woman who had mild COVID-19 (a few samples of this study predate the infection). Cell type and time point are not known. The specimen was PBMCs or a T cell subset sorted from them (not recorded which). The rearrangement uses TRBV15 and TRBJ1-4, with D uncertain. The CDR3 loop reads CATSIDGSTNEKLFF. CDR3 sequence (DNA): TGTGCCACCAGCATTGACGGATCAACTAATGAAAAACTGTTTTTT.